The present entry profiles one T cell receptor (beta chain) with its context. Its target antigen remains unknown. Within one base of it there is no much larger clone, and no base qualities were kept. This sample was sequenced with an Illumina HiSeq 2500. TCR beta libraries were prepared by quantitative 5'-RACE with molecular barcodes. Regarding the original processing steps: Disease-linked TCR variants were identified with a new computational method built on a probabilistic model of VDJ rearrangement. TCRdb reprocessing: public reads trimmed at Q25 with fastp, clones called with MiXCR, in-frame beta chains kept. Duplicate CDR3 protein sequences are folded into a single record with the most common DNA and genes. The V and J calls here are based on TCRdb, not the publication. The sample profile shows about 420,000 distinct CDR3 sequences; 20% to 25% of them were found once. The ten largest clonotypes hold roughly a sixth of the sample.

V loses 3 bases of germline sequence and J loses 3 bases, and the interval between the two ends is 9 bases. Taken from the germline V gene, the CDR1 and CDR2 loops are ENHRY and SYGVKD. The CDR3 numbers 14 residues from cysteine through phenylalanine. Of all the DNA, just the CDR3 is kept, 42 bases in frame from base 1. This record belongs to a study of CD8 T cells in ankylosing spondylitis (dated by TCRdb to between 2016 and 2019). The study in broad terms: The study set out to find disease-linked TCR variants by profiling T cell receptor beta repertoires in ankylosing spondylitis patients and healthy donors. Peripheral blood was sampled, and synovial fluid was additionally collected from ankylosing spondylitis patients. The full study cohort comprised 25 ankylosing spondylitis patients and 85 to 120 healthy donors.

Overall results and qualifications from the work: Significant enrichment of the disease-linked clones was reported in matched synovial fluid samples from ankylosing spondylitis patients. Blood from ankylosing spondylitis patients appeared to be characterized by a TCR beta motif made up of several highly homologous amino acid variants. The disease-linked clones showed a CD8+ phenotype and occurred at relatively low frequencies in peripheral blood. Some TCR beta motif variants had previously been reported in synovial fluid and blood of reactive arthritis patients, which suggested common disease-initiation mechanisms.

The sequence came from a male donor with ankylosing spondylitis. Sample: blood, either unsorted or a sorted T cell fraction (not recorded which). The chain employs TRBV10-3 and TRBJ1-3, with no D gene named confidently. The CDR3: CAISDERIGNTIYF. The DNA is TGTGCCATCAGTGACGAGAGAATTGGAAACACCATATATTTT.